The table lists the clone carrying this TCR beta chain with many counts. The data stem from a study of T cell repertoires in cytomegalovirus infection. Trimming shortened V by 0 bases and J by 4 bases, and 10 bases separated the two germline ends. CDR3 length: 15 amino acids. Germline values: CDR1 SGHTA, CDR2 FQGNSA. MiXCR, run by TCRdb on the reads, gives a single entry per CDR3 protein. The table includes 310,000 or so distinct CDR3 sequences, about 25% detected once. This receptor was obtained from a human donor in good health (CMV status not recorded). Some clones in this sample may be carry-over from other donors' samples. V gene TRBV7-2 combines with J gene TRBJ1-5, with no clear D. Sample: PBMCs. The CDR3 protein is CASSLAASVNQPQHF. DNA of the CDR3: TGTGCCAGCAGCTTAGCGGCAAGCGTAAATCAGCCCCAGCATTTT.